The sequence of this T cell receptor beta chain was determined in a study of control samples from healthy donors and cancer patients. The CDR3 length is 13 residues. Germline CDR1 and CDR2: MNHEY and SMNVEV (reference sequence). The germline V and J ends were trimmed by 4 bases and 7 bases, with 11 bases remaining between them. TCRdb's copy holds only in-frame clones and misses some; the assay was immunoSEQ multiplex PCR. The profile shows approximately 53,000 clones, around 90% of them singletons. The material sequenced was PBMCs. J is TRBJ1-5 and V is TRBV27; D possibly corresponds to TRBD1 (6 bases). This receptor was obtained from a man aged 25-45 years with colorectal cancer. CDR3 nucleotides: TGTGCCAGCAGTTCTACAGGGTTACAGCCCCAGCATTTT. Its translation is CASSSTGLQPQHF.